This passage covers 22 T cell receptor beta chains from one sample sequenced in a study of T cells after yellow fever vaccination. TCRdb fed the 5' RACE reads into MiXCR, producing one record per CDR3 protein. Here the sample spans 500,000 to 550,000 distinct CDR3 sequences, 20% to 25% being singletons. The sequencing here drew on PBMCs, taken around 3 weeks after the first yellow fever vaccination. All receptors derive from a man between 18 and 29 years old who received the YFV17D yellow fever vaccine.

This chain joins TRBV2 and TRBJ2-3; unclear D gene. The V end lost 7 bases, the J end lost 2 bases, and 10 bases lay between the germline ends. Per germline, CDR1 SNHLY and CDR2 FYNNEI. This CDR3 is 13 amino acids long. The CDR3 loop is CASIFGSTDTQYF. CDR3 in DNA: TGTGCCAGCATTTTCGGGTCCACAGATACGCAGTATTTT.

The chain is built from TRBV7-9 and TRBJ1-2; a possible D gene is TRBD1 (6 bases). This CDR3 spans 12 amino acids. Germline lookup yields CDR1 SEHNR and CDR2 FQNEAQ (reference sequence). The V gene lost 5 bases and the J gene lost 6 bases, with 10 bases spanning the gap. The CDR3 is CASSIRGDGYTF. DNA of the CDR3: TGTGCCAGCAGCATCAGGGGCGATGGCTACACCTTC.

V is TRBV13 and J is TRBJ1-1, with TRBD1 matching over 7 bases. Germline CDR1 PRHDT, CDR2 FYEKMQ (reference sequence). J was trimmed by 3 bases and V by 5 bases; bases with no gene match: 3. CDR3 length: 13 amino acids. The chain's CDR3 is CASSDRDYTEAFF. The CDR3 DNA reads TGTGCCAGCAGCGACAGGGACTACACTGAAGCTTTCTTT.

The table lists this clonotype with many counts. This rearrangement joins TRBV7-2 to TRBJ2-2; 9 nucleotides align to TRBD2. Germline CDR1 and CDR2: SGHTA and FQGNSA. Trimming at V came to 5 bases and at J to 1 base, leaving 2 bases not matched to a gene. This CDR3 is built from 15 residues. In DNA form, the CDR3 reads TGTGCCAGCAGCCCGACTAGCGGGAACACCGGGGAGCTGTTTTTT. Translating gives CASSPTSGNTGELFF.

This chain connects TRBV6-2 or TRBV6-3 to TRBJ2-5; D remains unclear. Trimming left V 5 bases short and J 5 bases short, with 15 bases between. The CDR3 loop spans 14 amino acids. Germline assignment: CDR1 MNHEY and CDR2 SVGEGT. The CDR3 spells CASSPSLRWETQYF. The CDR3, as DNA: TGTGCCAGCAGTCCAAGTTTAAGGTGGGAGACCCAGTACTTC.

This clonotype has a handful of counts. CDR3: CASSPWTSGELFF. DNA for the CDR3: TGTGCCAGCAGTCCCTGGACATCCGGGGAGCTGTTTTTT. The chain uses TRBV12-3 or TRBV12-4 and TRBJ2-2, with a possible D match to TRBD1 (5 bases). The CDR3 is made up of 13 amino acids. With 5 bases removed from V and 6 bases from J, the gap between germline ends came to 10 bases.

V and J are TRBV4-3 and TRBJ1-1; 7 bases agree with TRBD1. The CDR3 is 16 residues long. The germline V gene encodes CDR1 LGHNA and CDR2 YSLEER. The trim removed 2 bases at V and 0 bases at J, leaving 6 bases unmatched. The CDR3 nucleotides read TGCGCCAGCAGCCAAAGGAGGGACAGTATGAACACTGAAGCTTTCTTT. Protein: CASSQRRDSMNTEAFF.

The chain couples TRBV3-1 to TRBJ2-7; unclear D gene. Germline V lookup: CDR1 LGHDT, CDR2 YNNKEL (reference sequence). Trimming shortened V by 0 bases and J by 1 base, and 4 bases separated the two germline ends. CDR3 size: 13 residues. The CDR3 loop reads CASSQEGSYEQYV. CDR3 DNA: TGTGCCAGCAGCCAAGAAGGGTCCTACGAGCAGTACGTC.

V gene TRBV11-3 combines with J gene TRBJ2-7, with 8 bases fitting TRBD1. The V gene's germline CDR1 is SGHNT and CDR2 YENEEA. The length of the CDR3 is 17 residues. The V and J ends lost 1 base and 1 base, in that order; junction bases with no gene match: 9. The CDR3 region is CASSLAKRTGFSYEQYF. The CDR3 DNA follows: TGTGCCAGCAGCTTAGCCAAACGGACAGGGTTTTCCTACGAGCAGTACTTC.

This clonotype was counted a few times. V usage is TRBV4-3 and J usage is TRBJ2-1; D might be TRBD1 (5 bases). The CDR3 runs to 13 residues. Trimming removed 1 base at V and 10 bases at J, with 11 bases between. Germline V lookup: CDR1 LGHNA, CDR2 YSLEER. Written as DNA, the CDR3 is TGCGCCAGCAGCCAAGCAAGGGCAGGGGAGCAGTTCTTC. This gives the protein CASSQARAGEQFF.

CDR3 coding DNA: TGTGCCAGCAGTCCGGGACCAGCAGGGGTCGAGACCCAGTACTTC. The encoded protein is CASSPGPAGVETQYF. The J gene is TRBJ2-5, the V gene TRBV2; possibly TRBD1 for D (6 bases). Trimming stripped 5 bases from V and 5 bases from J, with 18 bases between. CDR1 is SNHLY, CDR2 FYNNEI, per germline. CDR3 length: 15 residues.

This clonotype was observed at least ten times. CDR3 residues: CASSPGAGRETQYF. In DNA, the CDR3 is TGTGCCAGCTCACCGGGGGCAGGGAGAGAGACCCAGTACTTC. V usage is TRBV18 and J usage is TRBJ2-5; weak D call: TRBD1 (6 bases). CDR3 length equals 14 residues. V lost 3 bases and J 4 bases, leaving 12 bases between the germline ends. Germline CDR1 KGHSH, CDR2 LQKENI.

V usage is TRBV25-1 and J usage is TRBJ1-1; D unclear. The germline V gene encodes CDR1 MGHDK and CDR2 SYGVNS. V was clipped by 3 bases and J by 5 bases, with 13 bases between them. The CDR3 sequence is 14 residues long. The CDR3, as DNA: TGTGCCAGCAGTGATATGGCAGAATGGACTGAAGCTTTCTTT. This sequence encodes CASSDMAEWTEAFF.

This clonotype was observed a handful of times. The genes are TRBV5-1 and TRBJ2-5; no clear D gene. The germline V gene encodes CDR1 SGHRS and CDR2 YFSETQ. This CDR3 is 14 amino acids long. V was clipped by 0 bases and J by 5 bases, with 11 bases between them. CDR3 nucleotide sequence: TGCGCCAGCAGCTTGGAGGCAGGTTGGGAGACCCAGTACTTC. Translated, it gives CASSLEAGWETQYF.

The chain links TRBV5-4 to TRBJ1-1, with a tentative D call TRBD1 (6 bases). V lost 6 bases, J lost 6 bases, and 15 bases lay in between. Germline values: CDR1 SGHNT, CDR2 YYREEE (reference sequence). This CDR3 is 13 amino acids long. CDR3 nucleotide sequence: TGTGCCAGCAAAGGACAGCTCTTCGCTGAAGCTTTCTTT. Translation gives CASKGQLFAEAFF. The full variable domain, with the rest looked up from reference TRBV5-4 and TRBJ1-1, is ETGVTQSPTHLIKTRGQQVTLRCSSQSGHNTVSWYQQALGQGPQFIFQYYREEENGRGNFPPRFSGLQFPNYSSELNVNALELDDSALYLCASKGQLFAEAFFGQGTRLTVV.

This clonotype came up a few times. J is TRBJ2-2 and V is TRBV6-2 or TRBV6-3; no clear D. The CDR3 length is 13 residues. Trimming shortened V by 3 bases and J by 5 bases, and 7 bases separated the two germline ends. Germline V lookup: CDR1 MNHEY, CDR2 SVGEGT. DNA of the CDR3: TGTGCCAGCAGTTATCTGGGGACCGGGGAGCTGTTTTTT. It is translated as CASSYLGTGELFF.

This clonotype was seen a few times. The chain combines TRBV9 with TRBJ2-1; 12 bases are shared with TRBD2. The V gene end was trimmed by 3 bases and the J gene end by 9 bases; junction bases not matched to a gene: 7. The CDR3 is made up of 15 amino acids. In germline, CDR1 is SGDLS, CDR2 YYNGEE. The CDR3 is CASSAASGGGLEQFF. The CDR3 nucleotides read TGTGCCAGCAGCGCAGCTAGCGGGGGGGGGCTTGAGCAGTTCTTC.

In this sample, this clonotype turned up a few times. The genes are TRBV5-1 and TRBJ2-1, with no clear D. CDR1 and CDR2 (germline): SGHRS, YFSETQ. Trimming shortened V by 2 bases and J by 8 bases, and 14 bases separated the two germline ends. The CDR3 covers 14 residues. In nucleotides, the CDR3 is TGCGCCAGCAGCTTAACGAGTCCTAAGGATGAGCAGTTCTTC. This sequence encodes CASSLTSPKDEQFF.

In its sample, this clonotype was seen once. The chain joins TRBV2 to TRBJ2-1; D not resolved. Germline CDR1 SNHLY, CDR2 FYNNEI. The CDR3 runs to 14 residues. The germline V and J ends were trimmed by 2 bases and 4 bases, with 9 bases remaining between them. Written as DNA, the CDR3 is TGTGCCAGCAGTGAATTAACTACTTACAATGAGCAGTTCTTC. Its protein product is CASSELTTYNEQFF.

The chain links TRBV27 to TRBJ2-1; possibly TRBD1 for D (5 bases). The germline V gene encodes CDR1 MNHEY and CDR2 SMNVEV (reference sequence). There are 14 residues in the CDR3. The V end was cut by 5 bases, the J end by 7 bases, with 15 bases between. This CDR3 reads CASSRQGYWNEQFF. CDR3 nucleotides: TGTGCCAGCAGTCGGCAGGGCTACTGGAATGAGCAGTTCTTC.

In its sample, this clonotype was seen a few times. The rearrangement joins TRBV20-1 to TRBJ1-1; 7 nucleotides match TRBD1. Losses at the gene ends were 3 bases for V and 5 bases for J; bases not matched to a gene: 15. Germline V gives CDR1 DFQATT, CDR2 SNEGSKA (reference sequence). The CDR3 contains 16 residues. CDR3 coding DNA: TGCAGTGCTAGTGGTACAGGGGATGCATATAGGACTGAAGCTTTCTTT. Translating it yields CSASGTGDAYRTEAFF.

The chain recombines TRBV20-1 with TRBJ1-1; no clear D gene. Trimming cost V 5 bases and J 0 bases, with 13 bases left between them. Germline lookup yields CDR1 DFQATT and CDR2 SNEGSKA (reference sequence). The CDR3 loop spans 14 amino acids. This CDR3 reads CSASRAGMNTEAFF. The DNA for the CDR3 is TGCAGTGCTTCCCGCGCGGGTATGAACACTGAAGCTTTCTTT.